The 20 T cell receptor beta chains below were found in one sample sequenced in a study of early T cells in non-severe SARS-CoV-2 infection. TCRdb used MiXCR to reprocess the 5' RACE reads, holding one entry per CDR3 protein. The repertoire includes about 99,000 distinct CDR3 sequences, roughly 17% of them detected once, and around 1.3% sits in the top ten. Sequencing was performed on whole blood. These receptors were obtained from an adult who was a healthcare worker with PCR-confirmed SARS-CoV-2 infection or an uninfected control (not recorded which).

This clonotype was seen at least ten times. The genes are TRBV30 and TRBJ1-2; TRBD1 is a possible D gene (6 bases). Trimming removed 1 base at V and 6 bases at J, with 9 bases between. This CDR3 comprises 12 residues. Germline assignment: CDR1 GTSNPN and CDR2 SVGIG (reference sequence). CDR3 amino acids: CAWSGDRHGYTF. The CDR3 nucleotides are TGTGCCTGGAGTGGAGACAGGCATGGCTACACCTTC.

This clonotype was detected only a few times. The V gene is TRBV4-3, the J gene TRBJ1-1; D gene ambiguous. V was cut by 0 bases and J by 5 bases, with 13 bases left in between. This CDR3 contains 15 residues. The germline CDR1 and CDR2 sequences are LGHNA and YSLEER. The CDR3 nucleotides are TGCGCCAGCAGCCAAGATGAAAGCGGGTCAACTGAAGCTTTCTTT. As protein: CASSQDESGSTEAFF.

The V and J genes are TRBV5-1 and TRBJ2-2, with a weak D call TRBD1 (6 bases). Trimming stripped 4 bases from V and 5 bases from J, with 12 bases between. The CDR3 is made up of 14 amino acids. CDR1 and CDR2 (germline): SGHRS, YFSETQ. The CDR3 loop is CASSGRQATGELFF. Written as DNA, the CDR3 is TGCGCCAGCAGCGGGAGACAGGCGACCGGGGAGCTGTTTTTT.

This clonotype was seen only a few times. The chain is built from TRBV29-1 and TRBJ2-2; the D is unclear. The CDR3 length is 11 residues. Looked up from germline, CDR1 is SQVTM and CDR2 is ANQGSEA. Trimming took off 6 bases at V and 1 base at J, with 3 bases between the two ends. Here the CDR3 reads CSVQNTGELFF. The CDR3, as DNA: TGCAGCGTGCAGAACACCGGGGAGCTGTTTTTT.

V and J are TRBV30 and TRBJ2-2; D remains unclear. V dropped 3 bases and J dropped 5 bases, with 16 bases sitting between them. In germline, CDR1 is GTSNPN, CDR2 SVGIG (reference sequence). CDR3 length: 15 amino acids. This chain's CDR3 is CAWRRWGKGTGELFF. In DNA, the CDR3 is TGTGCCTGGAGGCGCTGGGGTAAAGGGACCGGGGAGCTGTTTTTT. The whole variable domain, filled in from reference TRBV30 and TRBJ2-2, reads SQTIHQWPATLVQPVGSPLSLECTVEGTSNPNLYWYRQAAGRGLQLLFYSVGIGQISSEVPQNLSASRPQDRQFILSSKKLLLSDSGFYLCAWRRWGKGTGELFFGEGSRLTVL.

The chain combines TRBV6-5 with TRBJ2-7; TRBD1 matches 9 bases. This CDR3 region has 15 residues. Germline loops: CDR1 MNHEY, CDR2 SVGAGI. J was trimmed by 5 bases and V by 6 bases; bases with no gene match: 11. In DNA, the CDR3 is TGTGCCAGCAGCCGCCCCGGGACAGGGTTTAACGAGCAGTACTTC. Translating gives CASSRPGTGFNEQYF.

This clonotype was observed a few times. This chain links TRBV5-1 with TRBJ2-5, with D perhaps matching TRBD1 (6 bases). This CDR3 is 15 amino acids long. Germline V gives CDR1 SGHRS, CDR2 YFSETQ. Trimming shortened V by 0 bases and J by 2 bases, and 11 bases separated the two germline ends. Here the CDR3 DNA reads TGCGCCAGCAGCTTGGGATTTGGACAGCAAGAGACCCAGTACTTC. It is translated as CASSLGFGQQETQYF.

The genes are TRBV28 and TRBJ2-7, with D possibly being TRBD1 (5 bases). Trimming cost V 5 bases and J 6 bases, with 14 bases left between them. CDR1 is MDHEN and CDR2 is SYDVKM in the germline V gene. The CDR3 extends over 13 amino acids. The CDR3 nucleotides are TGTGCCAGCAGTCCCCTTGTCCAGGGCGAGCAGTACTTC. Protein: CASSPLVQGEQYF.

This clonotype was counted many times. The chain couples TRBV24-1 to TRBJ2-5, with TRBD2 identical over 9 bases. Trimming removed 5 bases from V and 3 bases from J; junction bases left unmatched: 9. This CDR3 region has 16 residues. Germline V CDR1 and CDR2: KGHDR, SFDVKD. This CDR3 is CATSGTAGGLEETQYF. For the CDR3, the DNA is TGTGCCACCAGTGGAACAGCGGGGGGCTTGGAAGAGACCCAGTACTTC.

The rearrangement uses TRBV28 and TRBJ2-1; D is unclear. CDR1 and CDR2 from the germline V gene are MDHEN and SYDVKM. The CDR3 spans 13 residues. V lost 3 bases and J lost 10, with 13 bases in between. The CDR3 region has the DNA TGTGCCAGCAGTTTTCCTCTGAGTAGGGAGCAGTTCTTC. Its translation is CASSFPLSREQFF.

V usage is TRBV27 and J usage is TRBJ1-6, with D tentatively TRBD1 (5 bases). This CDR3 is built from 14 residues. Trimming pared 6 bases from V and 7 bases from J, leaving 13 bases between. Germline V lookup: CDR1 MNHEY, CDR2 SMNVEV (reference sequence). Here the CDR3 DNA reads TGTGCCAGCAGAACGGGACGGATAAATTCACCCCTCCACTTT. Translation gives CASRTGRINSPLHF.

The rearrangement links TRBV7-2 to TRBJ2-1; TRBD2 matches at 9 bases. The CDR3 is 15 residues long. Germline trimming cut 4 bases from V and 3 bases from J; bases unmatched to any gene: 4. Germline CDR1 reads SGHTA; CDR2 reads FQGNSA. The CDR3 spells CASSSSGAFYNEQFF. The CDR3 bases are TGTGCCAGCAGCTCTAGCGGGGCCTTCTACAATGAGCAGTTCTTC. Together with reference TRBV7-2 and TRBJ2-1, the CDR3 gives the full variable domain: GAGVSQSPSNKVTEKGKDVELRCDPISGHTALYWYRQSLGQGLEFLIYFQGNSAPDKSGLPSDRFSAERTGGSVSTLTIQRTQQEDSAVYLCASSSSGAFYNEQFFGPGTRLTVL.

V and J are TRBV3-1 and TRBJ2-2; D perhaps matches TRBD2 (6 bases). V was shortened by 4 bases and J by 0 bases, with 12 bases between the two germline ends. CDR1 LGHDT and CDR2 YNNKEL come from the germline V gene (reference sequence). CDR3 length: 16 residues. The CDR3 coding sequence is TGTGCCAGCAGCCCGGGACTGAACACGAACACCGGGGAGCTGTTTTTT. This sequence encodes CASSPGLNTNTGELFF.

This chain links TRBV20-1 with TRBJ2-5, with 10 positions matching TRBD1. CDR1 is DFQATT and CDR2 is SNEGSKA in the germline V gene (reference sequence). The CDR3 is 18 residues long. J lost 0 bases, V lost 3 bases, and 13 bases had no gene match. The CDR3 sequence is CSASLPGTGVGDQETQYF. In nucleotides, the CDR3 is TGCAGTGCTAGTTTGCCCGGGACAGGGGTTGGAGACCAAGAGACCCAGTACTTC.

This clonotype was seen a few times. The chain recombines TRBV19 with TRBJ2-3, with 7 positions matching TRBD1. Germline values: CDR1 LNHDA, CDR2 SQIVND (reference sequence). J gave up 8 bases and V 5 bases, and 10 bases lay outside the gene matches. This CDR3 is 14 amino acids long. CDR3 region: CASSPDRVGFTQYF. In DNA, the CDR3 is TGTGCCAGTAGTCCAGACAGGGTGGGCTTTACGCAGTATTTT. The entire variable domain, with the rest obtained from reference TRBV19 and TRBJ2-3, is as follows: DGGITQSPKYLFRKEGQNVTLSCEQNLNHDAMYWYRQDPGQGLRLIYYSQIVNDFQKGDIAEGYSVSREKKESFPLTVTSAQKNPTAFYLCASSPDRVGFTQYFGPGTRLTVL.

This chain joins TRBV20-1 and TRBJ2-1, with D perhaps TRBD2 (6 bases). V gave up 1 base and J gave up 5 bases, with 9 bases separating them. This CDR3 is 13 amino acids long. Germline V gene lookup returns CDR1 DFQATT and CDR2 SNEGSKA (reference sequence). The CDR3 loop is CSARGQRDNEQFF. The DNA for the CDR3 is TGCAGTGCTAGAGGCCAGCGGGACAATGAGCAGTTCTTC.

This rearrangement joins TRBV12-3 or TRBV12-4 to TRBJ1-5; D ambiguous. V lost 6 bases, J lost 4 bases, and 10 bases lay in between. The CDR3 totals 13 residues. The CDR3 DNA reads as TGTGCCAGCAGCCATCTAAAAAATCAGCCCCAGCATTTT. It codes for CASSHLKNQPQHF.

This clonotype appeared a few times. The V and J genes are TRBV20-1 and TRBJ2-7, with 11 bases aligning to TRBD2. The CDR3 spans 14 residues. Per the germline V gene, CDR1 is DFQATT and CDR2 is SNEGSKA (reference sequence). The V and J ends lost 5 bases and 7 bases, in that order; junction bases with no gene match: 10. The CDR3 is CSAPLTSGSGEQYF. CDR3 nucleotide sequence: TGCAGTGCTCCTCTTACTAGCGGGAGTGGTGAGCAGTACTTC.

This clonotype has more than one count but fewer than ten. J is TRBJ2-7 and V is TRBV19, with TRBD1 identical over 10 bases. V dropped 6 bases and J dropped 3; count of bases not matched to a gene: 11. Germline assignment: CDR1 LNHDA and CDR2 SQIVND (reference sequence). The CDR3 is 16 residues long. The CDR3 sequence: CASRRSPGQGIYEQYF. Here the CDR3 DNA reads TGTGCCAGTAGGCGCTCCCCGGGACAGGGGATCTACGAGCAGTACTTC.

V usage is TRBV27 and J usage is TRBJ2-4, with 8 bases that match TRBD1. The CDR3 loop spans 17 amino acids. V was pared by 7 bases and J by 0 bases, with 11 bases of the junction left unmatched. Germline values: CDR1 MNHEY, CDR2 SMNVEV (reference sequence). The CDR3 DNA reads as TGTGCCAGCACGGGGGACAGGATGACCCTAGCCAAAAACATTCAGTACTTC. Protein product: CASTGDRMTLAKNIQYF.